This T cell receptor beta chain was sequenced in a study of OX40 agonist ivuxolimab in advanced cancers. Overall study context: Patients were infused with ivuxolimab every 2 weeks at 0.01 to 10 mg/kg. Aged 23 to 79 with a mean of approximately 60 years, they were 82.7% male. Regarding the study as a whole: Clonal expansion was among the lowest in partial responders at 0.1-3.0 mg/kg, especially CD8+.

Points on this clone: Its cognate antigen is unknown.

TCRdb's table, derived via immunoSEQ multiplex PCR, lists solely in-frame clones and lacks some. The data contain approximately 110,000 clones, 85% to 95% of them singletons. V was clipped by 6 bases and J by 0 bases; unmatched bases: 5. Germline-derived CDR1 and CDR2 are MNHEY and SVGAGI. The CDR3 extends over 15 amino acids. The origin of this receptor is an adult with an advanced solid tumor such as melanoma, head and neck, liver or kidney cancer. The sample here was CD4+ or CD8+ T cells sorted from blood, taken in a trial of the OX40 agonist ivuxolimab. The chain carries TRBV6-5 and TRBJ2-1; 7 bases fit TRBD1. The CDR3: CASSRTGASYNEQFF. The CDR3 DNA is TGTGCCAGCAGCCGAACAGGGGCCTCCTACAATGAGCAGTTCTTC.